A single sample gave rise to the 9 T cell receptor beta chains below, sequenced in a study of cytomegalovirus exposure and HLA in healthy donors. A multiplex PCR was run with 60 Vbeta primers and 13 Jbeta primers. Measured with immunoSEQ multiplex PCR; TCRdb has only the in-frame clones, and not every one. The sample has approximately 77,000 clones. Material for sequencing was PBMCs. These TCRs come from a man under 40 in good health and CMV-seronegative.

CDR3 DNA: TGTGCCAGCAGCTTGGACAGCGGGAGAGAGCAGTACTTC. This sequence encodes CASSLDSGREQYF. The chain uses TRBV5-4 and TRBJ2-7, with 8 positions matching TRBD2. With 0 bases clipped from V and 7 bases from J, the junction kept 3 bases outside the gene matches. The CDR3 has 13 amino acids. The germline gives CDR1 SGHNT, CDR2 YYREEE (reference sequence).

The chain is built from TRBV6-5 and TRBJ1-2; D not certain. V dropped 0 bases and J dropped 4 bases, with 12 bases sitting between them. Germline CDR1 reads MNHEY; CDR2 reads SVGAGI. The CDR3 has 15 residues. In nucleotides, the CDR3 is TGTGCCAGCAGTTACTCGGGAGCGTACACCTATGGCTACACCTTC. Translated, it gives CASSYSGAYTYGYTF.

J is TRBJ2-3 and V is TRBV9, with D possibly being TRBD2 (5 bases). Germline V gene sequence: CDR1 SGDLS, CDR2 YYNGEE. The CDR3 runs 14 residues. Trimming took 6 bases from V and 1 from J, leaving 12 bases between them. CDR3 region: CASNTGSGTDTQYF. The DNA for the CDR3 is TGTGCCAGCAATACGGGATCGGGCACAGATACGCAGTATTTT.

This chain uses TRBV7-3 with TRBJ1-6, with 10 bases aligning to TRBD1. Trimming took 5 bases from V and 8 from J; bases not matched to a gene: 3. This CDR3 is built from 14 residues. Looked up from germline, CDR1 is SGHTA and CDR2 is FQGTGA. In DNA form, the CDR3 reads TGTGCCAGCAGCCAGGGACAGGGGTATTCACCCCTCCACTTT. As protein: CASSQGQGYSPLHF. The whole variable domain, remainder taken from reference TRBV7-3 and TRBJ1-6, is GAGVSQTPSNKVTEKGKYVELRCDPISGHTALYWYRQSLGQGPEFLIYFQGTGAADDSGLPNDRFFAVRPEGSVSTLKIQRTERGDSAVYLCASSQGQGYSPLHFGNGTRLTVT.

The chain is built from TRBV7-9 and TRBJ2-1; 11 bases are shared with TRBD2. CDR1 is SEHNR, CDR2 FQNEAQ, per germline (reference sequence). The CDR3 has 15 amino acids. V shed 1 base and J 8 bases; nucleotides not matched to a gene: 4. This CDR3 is CASSLVAGGHHEQFF. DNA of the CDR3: TGTGCCAGCAGCTTAGTAGCGGGGGGGCATCATGAGCAGTTCTTC.

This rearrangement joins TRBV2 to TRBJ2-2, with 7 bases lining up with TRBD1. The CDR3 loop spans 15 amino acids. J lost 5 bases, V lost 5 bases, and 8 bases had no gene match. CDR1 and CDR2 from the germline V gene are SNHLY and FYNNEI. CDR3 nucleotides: TGTGCCAGCAGTATAAGGACAGGTGGGACCGGGGAGCTGTTTTTT. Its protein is CASSIRTGGTGELFF.

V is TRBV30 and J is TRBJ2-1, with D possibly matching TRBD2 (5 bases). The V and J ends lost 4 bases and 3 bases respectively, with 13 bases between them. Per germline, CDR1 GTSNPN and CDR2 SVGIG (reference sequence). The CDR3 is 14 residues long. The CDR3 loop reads CAWTGKGVYNEQFF. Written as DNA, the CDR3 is TGTGCCTGGACCGGGAAGGGAGTCTACAATGAGCAGTTCTTC.

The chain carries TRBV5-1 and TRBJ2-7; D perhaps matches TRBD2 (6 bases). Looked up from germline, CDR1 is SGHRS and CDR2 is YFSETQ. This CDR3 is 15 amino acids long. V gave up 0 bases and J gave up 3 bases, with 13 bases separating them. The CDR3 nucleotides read TGCGCCAGCAGCTTGGTGGCTAGCGCAGACTACGAGCAGTACTTC. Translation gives CASSLVASADYEQYF.

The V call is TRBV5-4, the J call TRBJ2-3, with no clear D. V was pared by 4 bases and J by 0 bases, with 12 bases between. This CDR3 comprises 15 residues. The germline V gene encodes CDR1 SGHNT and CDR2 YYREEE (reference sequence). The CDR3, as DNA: TGTGCCAGCAGCCCCCGCATAGCTAGCACAGATACGCAGTATTTT. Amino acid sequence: CASSPRIASTDTQYF.